A selection of T cell receptor beta chains follows, all from one sample in a study of post-analysis software for immune sequencing data. In TCRdb, the PCR reads were re-called with MiXCR into one record per CDR3 protein. The sample lists roughly 800,000 distinct CDR3 sequences, 46% occurring once. Sequencing used blood. These receptors came from a girl aged 5-17 years with multiple sclerosis. The CDR3 runs from the conserved cysteine through the conserved F or W. The D gene is left open where the match is weak. Not every row has a clone size; where given, it reads once, few, many or a size class.

clone_size	v_call	j_call	d_call	cdr3_nt	cdr3_aa
few	TRBV20-1	TRBJ2-7	TRBD2	TGCAGTGCAGCGGCTGGGGGGGTAAACTCCTACGAGCAGTACTTC	CSAAAGGVNSYEQYF
.	TRBV9	TRBJ2-3	TRBD2	TGTGCCAGCAGCGTAGGGCTAGCGGACTACACAGATACGCAGTATTTT	CASSVGLADYTDTQYF
.	TRBV20-1	TRBJ2-1	TRBD2	TGCAGTGCTAGAGACGGAGGACTAGCGGGATCTTCGGGCTCCTACAATGAGCAGTTCTTC	CSARDGGLAGSSGSYNEQFF
few	TRBV27	TRBJ1-5	.	TGTGCCAGCAGTTTATACCAGAGTGACAATCAGCCCCAGCATTTT	CASSLYQSDNQPQHF
few	TRBV27	TRBJ2-5	TRBD2	TGTGCCAGCAGTTCCCTAGCGGGGGCTGGGGGGACCCAGTACTTC	CASSSLAGAGGTQYF
few	TRBV12-3/TRBV12-4	TRBJ2-6	.	TGTGCCAGCAGTTTAGCGCAATCTGGGGCCAACGTCCTGACTTTC	CASSLAQSGANVLTF
.	TRBV12-3/TRBV12-4	TRBJ2-3	.	TGTGCCAGCAGCTTCGGGCAGCTCGCCACAGATACGCAGTATTTT	CASSFGQLATDTQYF
once	TRBV7-8	TRBJ2-4	.	TGTGCCAGCGCACGGTGGGCCAAAAACATTCAGTACTTC	CASARWAKNIQYF
.	TRBV28	TRBJ1-2	.	TGTGCCAGCAGCTCTCACAGGGACTACAACTATGGCTACACCTTC	CASSSHRDYNYGYTF
.	TRBV27	TRBJ1-1	TRBD1	TGTGCCAGCAGTTTAGGGACAGGGGTCACTGAAGCTTTCTTT	CASSLGTGVTEAFF
.	TRBV29-1	TRBJ2-1	TRBD2	TGCAGCGCCTGGGGGGAGCGGGAGTCCAATGAGCAGTTCTTC	CSAWGERESNEQFF
.	TRBV28	TRBJ2-7	TRBD2	TGTGCCAGCAGGCCAACTTCGGGACTAGTGAAGCAGTACTTC	CASRPTSGLVKQYF
few	TRBV27	TRBJ2-3	.	TGTGCCAGCAGTCCCCCCGGGGCCCCCGGAGTAGATACGCAGTATTTT	CASSPPGAPGVDTQYF
.	TRBV12-3/TRBV12-4	TRBJ2-7	.	TGTGCCACCAAGGGACGGGTTAATAACGAGCAGTACTTC	CATKGRVNNEQYF
.	TRBV27	TRBJ2-7	TRBD2	TGTGCCAGCAGTTATGGACTAGCGCCCTACGAGCAGTACTTC	CASSYGLAPYEQYF
.	TRBV7-9	TRBJ2-1	.	TGTGCCAGCCGCCTGGGCAATGAGCAGTTCTTC	CASRLGNEQFF
.	TRBV20-1	TRBJ2-5	TRBD2	TGCAGTGCTGGCCCCGGGACTAGCGGGAGGGCCCAGTACTTC	CSAGPGTSGRAQYF
.	TRBV5-1	TRBJ2-5	.	TGCGCCAGCAGCCCCGAACCATTGACAGGGAGGCAAGAGACCCAGTACTTC	CASSPEPLTGRQETQYF
few	TRBV7-2	TRBJ2-7	TRBD1	TGTGCCAGCAGCCGACAGGGCATGGGCTCCTACGAGCAGTACTTC	CASSRQGMGSYEQYF
few	TRBV4-3	TRBJ2-7	TRBD2	TGCGCCAGCAGCCAAGATCGGGGGGAACGGGACGAGCAGTACTTC	CASSQDRGERDEQYF
.	TRBV27	TRBJ2-7	TRBD2	TGTGCCAGCAGTCCCGCAACGGGGGGGCTTGAAGTTCCCGAGCAGTACTTC	CASSPATGGLEVPEQYF
.	TRBV20-1	TRBJ2-7	.	TGCAGTGCTAGGGTGCCGGAGGGATTCAACTACGAGCAGTACTTC	CSARVPEGFNYEQYF
.	TRBV7-9	TRBJ2-1	TRBD1	TGTGCCAGCGGGGGAACAGGGGGCGGAATTCGCAATGAGCAGTTCTTC	CASGGTGGGIRNEQFF
.	TRBV6-1	TRBJ1-6	.	TGTGCCAGCAGTGAATATGAGTTTTCACCCCTCCACTTT	CASSEYEFSPLHF
.	TRBV7-3	TRBJ2-1	TRBD1	TGTGCCAGCAGTTATGACAGGGCCACCTACAATGAGCAGTTCTTC	CASSYDRATYNEQFF
.	TRBV19	TRBJ2-1	TRBD2	TGTGCCAGTAGGAGACTAGCGGGATACAATGAGCAGTTCTTC	CASRRLAGYNEQFF
.	TRBV10-3	TRBJ1-6	.	TGTGCCATCAGGGCCGGGACAACTCGCCCCCTCCACTTT	CAIRAGTTRPLHF
few	TRBV25-1	TRBJ2-6	.	TGTGCCAGCAGTGAATTTGGGGGCACTGGGGCCAACGTCCTGACTTTC	CASSEFGGTGANVLTF